These T cell receptor beta chains were read from a single sample in a study of beta chain features in type 1 diabetes. The data were produced by immunoSEQ multiplex PCR, yet TCRdb's version contains in-frame clones alone and is incomplete. The table records about 250,000 clones, roughly 13% of them present only once. Sequences were obtained from naive CD4+ T cells from blood. These TCRs come from a woman aged 40 to 49 in good health. CDR3s leave out the opening cysteine and the closing phenylalanine or tryptophan. Not all rows give a size; the values are once, few, many and, for expanded clones, a class.

clone_size v_call cdr3_aa
few TRBV6-1 ASSDGGGRDEQY
NA TRBV18 ASSPISGGTQETQY
NA TRBV7-2 ASSFQGQETQY
NA TRBV5-4 ASSGTSGTDTQY
many TRBV29-1 SVSGNTGELF
NA TRBV5-6 ASSLPTGLGTGELF
few TRBV7-9 ASSSSARTGRGTEAF
NA TRBV6-5 ASRTSGGETQY
NA TRBV27 ASSPRGIKNIQY
few TRBV13 ASSPRPGQGYTEAF
few TRBV11-2 ASRPLTGRGRIYGYT
NA TRBV6-1 ASSLQGAGGYT
few TRBV7-2 ASSLAVSRRPSEQY
few TRBV5-1 ASSWGSSEHEQF
few TRBV18 ASSPTVNTEAF
few TRBV4-2 ASSQTGPANYGYT
NA TRBV6-6 ASSPRDGSSYEQY
NA TRBV29-1 SVVLSGGQGVGEQY
many TRBV29-1 SVVRDRDQPQH
NA TRBV6-1 ASSNGDRAQETQY
NA TRBV5-4 ASSISGQPNTEAF
few TRBV5-4 ASSLPVNYGYT
NA TRBV7-6 ASSVTSGGTNYEQY
NA TRBV2 ASSEVDRGPNYGYT
NA TRBV6-6 ASGTGEENGYT
few TRBV29-1 SVQPPDSRREAF
NA TRBV9 ASSANGNEQY
few TRBV15 ATSRAQETQY
few TRBV18 ASSPQGTSYNEQF
few TRBV5-1 ASSLTGQGYGYT
few TRBV6-5 ASALWAGEYNEQF
NA TRBV6-4 ASSDRASSNSPLH
NA TRBV19 ASRKTGGTQPQH
NA TRBV7-7 ASSSQGAGGEQF
few TRBV5-1 ASIETGGNTEAF
NA TRBV18 ASSPLGQGVSTDTQY
few TRBV18 ASSPTGRLLETQY
NA TRBV5-1 ASSPTVPNTGELF
NA TRBV6-1 ASSRQGVYEQY
few TRBV9 ATSRDTYNEQF
few TRBV10-3 AIRGKDTGVETQY
few TRBV4-1 ASSQGPSTNTGELF
NA TRBV13 ASSFSDRVYGYT
few TRBV5-4 ASSAIGTNEKLF
few TRBV9 ASSVAGSYEQY
few TRBV6-5 ASSQSDTQY
few TRBV29-1 SAPPGGLLGSYNEQF
NA TRBV7-8 ASSPRDSNTEAF
NA TRBV2 ASRVGLASYEQY
NA TRBV25-1 ASSLRRGLEGPGELF
few TRBV6-6 ASTRTGIGDEQF
few TRBV7-2 ASSLAGGTDTQY
few TRBV7-6 ASSLKLVYGTQY
NA TRBV29-1 SVLAGGLETQY
NA TRBV9 ASSVAGAPTYEQY
NA TRBV5-6 ASSFFNSGGPRDEQF
NA TRBV11-2 ASSLVVGRIQETQY
NA TRBV5-1 ASSSRSRAGGTEEF